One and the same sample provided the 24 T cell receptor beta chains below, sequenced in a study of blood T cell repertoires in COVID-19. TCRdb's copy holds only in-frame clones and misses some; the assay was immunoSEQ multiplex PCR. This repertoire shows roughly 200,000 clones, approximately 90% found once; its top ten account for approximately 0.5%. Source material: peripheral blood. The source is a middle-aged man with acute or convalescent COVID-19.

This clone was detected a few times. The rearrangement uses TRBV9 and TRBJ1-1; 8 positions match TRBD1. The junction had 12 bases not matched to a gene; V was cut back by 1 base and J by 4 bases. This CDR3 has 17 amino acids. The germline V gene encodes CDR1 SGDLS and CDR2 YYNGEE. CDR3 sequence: CASSVWPAGGFGTEAFF. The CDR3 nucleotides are TGTGCCAGCAGCGTATGGCCCGCAGGGGGCTTTGGCACTGAAGCTTTCTTT.

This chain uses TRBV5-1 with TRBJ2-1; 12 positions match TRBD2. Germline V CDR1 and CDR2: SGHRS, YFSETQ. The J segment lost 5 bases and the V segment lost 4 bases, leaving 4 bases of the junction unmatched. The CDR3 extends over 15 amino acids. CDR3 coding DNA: TGCGCCAGCAGCCAAGGGACTAGCGGGCACAATGAGCAGTTCTTC. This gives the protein CASSQGTSGHNEQFF.

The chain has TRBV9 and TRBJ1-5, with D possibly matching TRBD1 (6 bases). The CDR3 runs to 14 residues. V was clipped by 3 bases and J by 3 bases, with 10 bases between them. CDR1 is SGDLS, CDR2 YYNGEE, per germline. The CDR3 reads CASSATGHNQPQHF. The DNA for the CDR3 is TGTGCCAGCAGCGCGACAGGTCACAATCAGCCCCAGCATTTT.

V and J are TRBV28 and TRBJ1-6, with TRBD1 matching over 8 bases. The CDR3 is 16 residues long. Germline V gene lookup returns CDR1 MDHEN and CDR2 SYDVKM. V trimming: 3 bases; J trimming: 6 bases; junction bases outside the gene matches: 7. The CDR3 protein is CASSFPQGAGNSPLHF. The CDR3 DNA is TGTGCCAGCAGTTTCCCCCAGGGGGCGGGTAATTCACCCCTCCACTTT.

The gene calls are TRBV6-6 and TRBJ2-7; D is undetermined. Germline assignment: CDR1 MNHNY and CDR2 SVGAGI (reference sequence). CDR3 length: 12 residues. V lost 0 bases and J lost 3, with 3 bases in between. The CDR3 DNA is TGTGCCAGCAGTTACTCGAGCTACGAGCAGTACTTC. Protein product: CASSYSSYEQYF.

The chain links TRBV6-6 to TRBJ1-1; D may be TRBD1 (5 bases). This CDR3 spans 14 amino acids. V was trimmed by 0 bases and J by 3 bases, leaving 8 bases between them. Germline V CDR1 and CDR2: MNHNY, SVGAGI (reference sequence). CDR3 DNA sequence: TGTGCCAGCAGTTACTCGCGGGGCCACACTGAAGCTTTCTTT. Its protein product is CASSYSRGHTEAFF.

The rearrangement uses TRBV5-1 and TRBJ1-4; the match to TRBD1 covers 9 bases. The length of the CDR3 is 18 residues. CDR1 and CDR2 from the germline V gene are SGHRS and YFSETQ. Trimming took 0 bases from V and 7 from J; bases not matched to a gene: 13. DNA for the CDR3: TGCGCCAGCAGCTTGGGGGACAGGGACCCCTTTTCGCGTGAAAAACTGTTTTTT. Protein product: CASSLGDRDPFSREKLFF. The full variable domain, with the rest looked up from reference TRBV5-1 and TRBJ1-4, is KAGVTQTPRYLIKTRGQQVTLSCSPISGHRSVSWYQQTPGQGLQFLFEYFSETQRNKGNFPGRFSGRQFSNSRSEMNVSTLELGDSALYLCASSLGDRDPFSREKLFFGSGTQLSVL.

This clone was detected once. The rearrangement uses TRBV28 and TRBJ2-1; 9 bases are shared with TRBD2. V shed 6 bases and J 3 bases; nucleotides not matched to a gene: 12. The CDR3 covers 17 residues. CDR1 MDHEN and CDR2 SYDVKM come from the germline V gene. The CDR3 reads CASSPAGGSGLYNEQFF. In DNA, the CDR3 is TGTGCCAGCAGCCCAGCGGGGGGTAGCGGACTCTACAATGAGCAGTTCTTC.

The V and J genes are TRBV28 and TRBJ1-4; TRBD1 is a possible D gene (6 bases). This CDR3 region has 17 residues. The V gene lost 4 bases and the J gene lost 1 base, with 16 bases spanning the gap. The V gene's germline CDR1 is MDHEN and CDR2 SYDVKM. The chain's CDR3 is CASSSFFEGVTNEKLFF. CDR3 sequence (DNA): TGTGCCAGCAGTTCTTTTTTTGAGGGGGTAACTAATGAAAAACTGTTTTTT.

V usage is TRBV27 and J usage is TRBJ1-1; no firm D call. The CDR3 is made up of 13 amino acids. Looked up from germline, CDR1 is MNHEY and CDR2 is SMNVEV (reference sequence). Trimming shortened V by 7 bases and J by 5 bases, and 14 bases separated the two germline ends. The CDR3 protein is CASTYLPGTEAFF. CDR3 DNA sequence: TGTGCCAGCACCTACTTGCCCGGTACTGAAGCTTTCTTT.

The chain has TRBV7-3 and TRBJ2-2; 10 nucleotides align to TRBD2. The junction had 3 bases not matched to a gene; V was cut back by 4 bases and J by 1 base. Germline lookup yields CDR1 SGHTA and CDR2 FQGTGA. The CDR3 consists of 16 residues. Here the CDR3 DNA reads TGTGCCAGCAGCTCTCGACTAGCGGGGAACACCGGGGAGCTGTTTTTT. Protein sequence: CASSSRLAGNTGELFF.

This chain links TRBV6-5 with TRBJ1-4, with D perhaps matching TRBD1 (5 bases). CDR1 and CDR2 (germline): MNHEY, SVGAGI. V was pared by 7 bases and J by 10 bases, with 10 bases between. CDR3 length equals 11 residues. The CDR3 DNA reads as TGTGCCAGCACCCTCAGGGTAAAACTGTTTTTT. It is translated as CASTLRVKLFF.

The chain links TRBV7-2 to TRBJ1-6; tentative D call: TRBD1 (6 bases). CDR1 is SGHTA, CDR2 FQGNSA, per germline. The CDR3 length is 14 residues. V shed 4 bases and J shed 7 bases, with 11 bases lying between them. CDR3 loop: CASSYRVGNSPLHF. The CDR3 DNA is TGTGCCAGCAGCTACAGGGTAGGAAATTCACCCCTCCACTTT.

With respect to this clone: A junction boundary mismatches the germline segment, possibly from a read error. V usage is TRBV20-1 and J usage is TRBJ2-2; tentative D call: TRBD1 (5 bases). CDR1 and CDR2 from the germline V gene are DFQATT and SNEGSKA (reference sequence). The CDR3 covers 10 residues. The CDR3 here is CSARWGEQFF. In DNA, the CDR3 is TGCAGTGCTAGATGGGGCGAGCAGTTTTTT.

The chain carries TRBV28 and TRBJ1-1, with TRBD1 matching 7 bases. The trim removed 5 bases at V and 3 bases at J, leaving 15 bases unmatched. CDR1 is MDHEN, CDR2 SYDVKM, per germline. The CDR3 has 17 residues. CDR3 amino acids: CASSPHLVRGPDTEAFF. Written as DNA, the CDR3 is TGTGCCAGCAGTCCTCACCTGGTGAGGGGGCCAGACACTGAAGCTTTCTTT.

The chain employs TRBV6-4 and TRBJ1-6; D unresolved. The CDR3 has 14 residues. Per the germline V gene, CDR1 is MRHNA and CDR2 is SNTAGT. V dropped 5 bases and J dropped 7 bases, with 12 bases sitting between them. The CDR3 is CASSPGRANSPLHF. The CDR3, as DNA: TGTGCCAGCAGTCCTGGGAGGGCAAATTCACCCCTCCACTTT.

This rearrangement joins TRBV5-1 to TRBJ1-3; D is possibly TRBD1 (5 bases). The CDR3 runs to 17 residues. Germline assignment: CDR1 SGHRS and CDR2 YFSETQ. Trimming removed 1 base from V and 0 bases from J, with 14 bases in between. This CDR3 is CASSLTPTASSGNTIYF. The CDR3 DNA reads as TGCGCCAGCAGCTTGACCCCGACAGCCAGCTCTGGAAACACCATATATTTT.

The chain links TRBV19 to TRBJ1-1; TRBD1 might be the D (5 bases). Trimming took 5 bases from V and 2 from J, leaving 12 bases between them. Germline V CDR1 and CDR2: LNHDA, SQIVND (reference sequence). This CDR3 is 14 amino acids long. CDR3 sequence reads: CASSGRVGNTEAFF. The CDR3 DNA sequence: TGTGCCAGTAGTGGCAGGGTGGGAAACACTGAAGCTTTCTTT.

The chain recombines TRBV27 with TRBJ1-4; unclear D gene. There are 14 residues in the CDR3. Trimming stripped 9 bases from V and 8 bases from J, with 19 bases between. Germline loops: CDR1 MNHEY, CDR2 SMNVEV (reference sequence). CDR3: CASRSYGEVEKLFF. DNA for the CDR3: TGTGCCAGTAGGTCGTATGGGGAGGTAGAAAAACTGTTTTTT.

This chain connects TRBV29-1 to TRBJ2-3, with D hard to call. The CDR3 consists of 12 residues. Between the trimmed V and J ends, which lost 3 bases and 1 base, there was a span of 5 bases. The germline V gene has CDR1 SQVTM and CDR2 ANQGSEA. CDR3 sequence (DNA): TGCAGCGTTGATCAGGGCACAGATACGCAGTATTTT. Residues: CSVDQGTDTQYF.

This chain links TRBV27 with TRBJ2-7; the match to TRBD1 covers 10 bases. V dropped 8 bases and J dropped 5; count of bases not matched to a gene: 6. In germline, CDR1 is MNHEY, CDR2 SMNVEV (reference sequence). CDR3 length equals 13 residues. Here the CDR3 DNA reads TGTGCCAGCGCGGGACAGGGGAGGAACGAGCAGTACGTC. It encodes CASAGQGRNEQYV.

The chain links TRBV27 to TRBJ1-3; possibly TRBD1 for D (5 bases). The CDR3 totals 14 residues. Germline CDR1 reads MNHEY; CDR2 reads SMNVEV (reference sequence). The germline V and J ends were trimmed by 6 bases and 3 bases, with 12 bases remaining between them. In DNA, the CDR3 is TGTGCCAGCAGGTTGTCGGGGGTTGGAAACACCATATATTTT. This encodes CASRLSGVGNTIYF.

CDR3 nucleotide sequence: TGTGCCAGCAGCCCTTACGGGACAGTAGATGGCTACACCTTC. Translating gives CASSPYGTVDGYTF. This rearrangement joins TRBV25-1 to TRBJ1-2; 7 nucleotides align to TRBD1. This CDR3 is built from 14 residues. Germline CDR1 and CDR2: MGHDK and SYGVNS. J lost 6 bases, V lost 6 bases, and 10 bases had no gene match.

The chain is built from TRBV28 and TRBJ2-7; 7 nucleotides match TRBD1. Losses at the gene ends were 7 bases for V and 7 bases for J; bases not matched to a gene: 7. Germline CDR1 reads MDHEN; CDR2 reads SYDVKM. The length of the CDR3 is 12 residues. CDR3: CASMEQGREQYF. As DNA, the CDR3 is TGTGCCAGCATGGAACAGGGGCGTGAGCAGTACTTC. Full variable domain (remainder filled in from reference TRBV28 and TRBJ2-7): DVKVTQSSRYLVKRTGEKVFLECVQDMDHENMFWYRQDPGLGLRLIYFSYDVKMKEKGDIPEGYSVSREKKERFSLILESASTNQTSMYLCASMEQGREQYFGPGTRLTVT.